The 15 T cell receptor beta chains below were found in one sample sequenced in a study of blood T cell repertoires in COVID-19. This table comes from immunoSEQ multiplex PCR, and its TCRdb copy is limited to in-frame clones, with some not included. This table holds approximately 200,000 clones, 85% to 90% found once. The sample was peripheral blood. The receptors here all came from a man between 45 and 60 years old with acute or convalescent COVID-19.

This rearrangement joins TRBV7-2 to TRBJ1-2; D perhaps matches TRBD1 (5 bases). In germline, CDR1 is SGHTA, CDR2 FQGNSA. This CDR3 contains 15 residues. Trimming pared 2 bases from V and 0 bases from J, leaving 10 bases between. The DNA for the CDR3 is TGTGCCAGCAGCTTATTCCAGGGCGCTAACTATGGCTACACCTTC. Encoded protein: CASSLFQGANYGYTF.

DNA of the CDR3: TGTGCCAGCAGGCACTGGGACAGGGGAGATGGCGAGCAGTACTTC. This gives the protein CASRHWDRGDGEQYF. The V call is TRBV3-1 (or the pseudogene TRBV3-2), the J call TRBJ2-7, with 10 bases aligning to TRBD1. CDR1 is LGHDT and CDR2 is YNNKEL in the germline V gene (reference sequence). The CDR3 is 15 residues long. J was trimmed by 6 bases and V by 6 bases; bases with no gene match: 11.

V and J are TRBV5-6 and TRBJ2-2; D may be TRBD2 (5 bases). The CDR3 spans 15 residues. Germline assignment: CDR1 SGHDT and CDR2 YYEEEE. The V and J ends lost 3 bases and 3 bases respectively, with 12 bases between them. CDR3 DNA: TGTGCCAGCAGCTCCGGACTCGGGTACACCGGGGAGCTGTTTTTT. Its protein is CASSSGLGYTGELFF.

The chain links TRBV5-1 to TRBJ1-2; no clear D. V lost 2 bases and J 4 bases, leaving 18 bases between the germline ends. The CDR3 is 16 residues long. The V gene's germline CDR1 is SGHRS and CDR2 YFSETQ. DNA of the CDR3: TGCGCCAGCAGCTTAGGGAGCACGGGCGGGAGCTATGGCTACACCTTC. Protein: CASSLGSTGGSYGYTF.

The chain links TRBV6-1 to TRBJ1-2; possible D gene TRBD1, 6 bases. The germline gives CDR1 MNHNS, CDR2 SASEGT. The CDR3 is 15 amino acids. The V end was cut by 3 bases, the J end by 0 bases, with 11 bases between. Written as DNA, the CDR3 is TGTGCCAGCAGTGATGCAGGGGAAGCTAACTATGGCTACACCTTC. This sequence encodes CASSDAGEANYGYTF.

This clone has just one count. J is TRBJ1-1 and V is TRBV9; 9 positions agree with TRBD1. The CDR3 sequence is 18 residues long. V dropped 0 bases and J dropped 5; count of bases not matched to a gene: 14. The germline V gene encodes CDR1 SGDLS and CDR2 YYNGEE. CDR3 sequence reads: CASSVDIPGDRVYTEAFF. DNA for the CDR3: TGTGCCAGCAGCGTAGATATTCCGGGGGACAGGGTTTATACTGAAGCTTTCTTT.

The chain couples TRBV7-2 to TRBJ1-5; D remains ambiguous. V was trimmed by 3 bases and J by 6 bases, leaving 9 bases between them. Germline CDR1 SGHTA, CDR2 FQGNSA. The CDR3 has 13 residues. CDR3 amino acids: CASSLGGSQPQHF. The CDR3 DNA reads as TGTGCCAGCAGCTTGGGAGGAAGTCAGCCCCAGCATTTT.

J is TRBJ1-2 and V is TRBV4-1; D is unclear. V was pared by 1 base and J by 5 bases, with 17 bases between. This CDR3 is built from 16 residues. The germline V gene encodes CDR1 MGHRA and CDR2 YSYEKL. CDR3 region: CASSQADTAAGYGYTF. The CDR3 DNA sequence: TGCGCCAGCAGCCAAGCCGATACGGCTGCGGGGTATGGCTACACCTTC.

The chain uses TRBV2 and TRBJ1-6, with TRBD1 matching over 8 bases. The trim removed 7 bases at V and 9 bases at J, leaving 11 bases unmatched. The CDR3 consists of 15 residues. CDR1 SNHLY and CDR2 FYNNEI come from the germline V gene. For the CDR3, the DNA is TGTGCCAGCAAGCCAGGACAGGGAACTGTTTCACCCCTCCACTTT. Protein sequence: CASKPGQGTVSPLHF.

The rearrangement links TRBV27 to TRBJ1-1, with D uncertain. Germline V gene sequence: CDR1 MNHEY, CDR2 SMNVEV (reference sequence). The CDR3 runs 13 residues. V was cut by 1 base and J by 0 bases, with 3 bases left in between. The CDR3 spells CASSLLVNTEAFF. Written as DNA, the CDR3 is TGTGCCAGCAGTTTATTAGTGAACACTGAAGCTTTCTTT.

The chain has TRBV7-9 and TRBJ1-4, with D possibly TRBD1 on 6 matching bases. Looked up from germline, CDR1 is SEHNR and CDR2 is FQNEAQ (reference sequence). Trimming shortened V by 4 bases and J by 6 bases, and 12 bases separated the two germline ends. The CDR3 runs to 14 residues. CDR3 residues: CASSWTEGDEKLFF. CDR3 sequence (DNA): TGTGCCAGCAGCTGGACAGAGGGTGATGAAAAACTGTTTTTT.

The chain is built from TRBV4-2 and TRBJ1-2, with TRBD1 matching 8 bases. Germline CDR1 reads LGHNA; CDR2 reads YNFKEQ. There are 16 residues in the CDR3. With 6 bases clipped from V and 5 bases from J, the junction kept 14 bases outside the gene matches. CDR3 nucleotides: TGTGCCAGCAGTCCGACAGGGGTAGGACTCTTTTATGGCTACACCTTC. This sequence encodes CASSPTGVGLFYGYTF.

J is TRBJ2-1 and V is TRBV11-2; 9 bases align to TRBD1. V was clipped by 1 base and J by 8 bases; unmatched bases: 12. Germline values: CDR1 SGHAT, CDR2 FQNNGV. This CDR3 has 17 residues. The CDR3 DNA follows: TGTGCCAGCAGCTTAGTCGCAGCCGGGACAGGGAAGTATGAGCAGTTCTTC. Translating gives CASSLVAAGTGKYEQFF.

The table lists this clone with a count of one. The V call is TRBV6-5, the J call TRBJ1-2; 12 bases agree with TRBD1. The CDR3 is 15 residues long. Germline assignment: CDR1 MNHEY and CDR2 SVGAGI. V was clipped by 5 bases and J by 10 bases; unmatched bases: 11. The CDR3 loop reads CASSRTFQGQGAYTF. Written as DNA, the CDR3 is TGTGCCAGCAGTCGTACATTCCAGGGACAGGGGGCCTACACCTTC.

This chain uses TRBV19 with TRBJ2-3; 9 bases are shared with TRBD1. Per the germline V gene, CDR1 is LNHDA and CDR2 is SQIVND (reference sequence). The V and J ends lost 5 bases and 2 bases, in that order; junction bases with no gene match: 11. CDR3 length: 17 residues. The CDR3 DNA follows: TGTGCCAGTAGTTCAAATCCGGGACAGGGCCTCACAGATACGCAGTATTTT. This translates into CASSSNPGQGLTDTQYF.